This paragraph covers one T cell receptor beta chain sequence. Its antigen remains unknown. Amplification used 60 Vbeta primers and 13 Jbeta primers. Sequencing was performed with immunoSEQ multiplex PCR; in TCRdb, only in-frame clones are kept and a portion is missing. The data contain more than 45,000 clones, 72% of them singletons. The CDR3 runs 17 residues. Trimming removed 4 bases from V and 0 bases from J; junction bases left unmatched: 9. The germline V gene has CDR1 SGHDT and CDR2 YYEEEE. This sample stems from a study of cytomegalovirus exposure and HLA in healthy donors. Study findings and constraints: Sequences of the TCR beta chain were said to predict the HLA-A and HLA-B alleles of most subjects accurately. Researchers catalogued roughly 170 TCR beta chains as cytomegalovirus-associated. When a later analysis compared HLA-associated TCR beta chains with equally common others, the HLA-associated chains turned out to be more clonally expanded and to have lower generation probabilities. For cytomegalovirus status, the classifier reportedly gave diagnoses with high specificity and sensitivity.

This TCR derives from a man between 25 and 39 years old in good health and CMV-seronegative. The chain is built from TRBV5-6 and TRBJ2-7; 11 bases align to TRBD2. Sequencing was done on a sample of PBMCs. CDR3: CASSVGLAGSFSYEQYF. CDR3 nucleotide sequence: TGTGCCAGCAGCGTAGGACTAGCGGGTTCTTTCTCCTACGAGCAGTACTTC.